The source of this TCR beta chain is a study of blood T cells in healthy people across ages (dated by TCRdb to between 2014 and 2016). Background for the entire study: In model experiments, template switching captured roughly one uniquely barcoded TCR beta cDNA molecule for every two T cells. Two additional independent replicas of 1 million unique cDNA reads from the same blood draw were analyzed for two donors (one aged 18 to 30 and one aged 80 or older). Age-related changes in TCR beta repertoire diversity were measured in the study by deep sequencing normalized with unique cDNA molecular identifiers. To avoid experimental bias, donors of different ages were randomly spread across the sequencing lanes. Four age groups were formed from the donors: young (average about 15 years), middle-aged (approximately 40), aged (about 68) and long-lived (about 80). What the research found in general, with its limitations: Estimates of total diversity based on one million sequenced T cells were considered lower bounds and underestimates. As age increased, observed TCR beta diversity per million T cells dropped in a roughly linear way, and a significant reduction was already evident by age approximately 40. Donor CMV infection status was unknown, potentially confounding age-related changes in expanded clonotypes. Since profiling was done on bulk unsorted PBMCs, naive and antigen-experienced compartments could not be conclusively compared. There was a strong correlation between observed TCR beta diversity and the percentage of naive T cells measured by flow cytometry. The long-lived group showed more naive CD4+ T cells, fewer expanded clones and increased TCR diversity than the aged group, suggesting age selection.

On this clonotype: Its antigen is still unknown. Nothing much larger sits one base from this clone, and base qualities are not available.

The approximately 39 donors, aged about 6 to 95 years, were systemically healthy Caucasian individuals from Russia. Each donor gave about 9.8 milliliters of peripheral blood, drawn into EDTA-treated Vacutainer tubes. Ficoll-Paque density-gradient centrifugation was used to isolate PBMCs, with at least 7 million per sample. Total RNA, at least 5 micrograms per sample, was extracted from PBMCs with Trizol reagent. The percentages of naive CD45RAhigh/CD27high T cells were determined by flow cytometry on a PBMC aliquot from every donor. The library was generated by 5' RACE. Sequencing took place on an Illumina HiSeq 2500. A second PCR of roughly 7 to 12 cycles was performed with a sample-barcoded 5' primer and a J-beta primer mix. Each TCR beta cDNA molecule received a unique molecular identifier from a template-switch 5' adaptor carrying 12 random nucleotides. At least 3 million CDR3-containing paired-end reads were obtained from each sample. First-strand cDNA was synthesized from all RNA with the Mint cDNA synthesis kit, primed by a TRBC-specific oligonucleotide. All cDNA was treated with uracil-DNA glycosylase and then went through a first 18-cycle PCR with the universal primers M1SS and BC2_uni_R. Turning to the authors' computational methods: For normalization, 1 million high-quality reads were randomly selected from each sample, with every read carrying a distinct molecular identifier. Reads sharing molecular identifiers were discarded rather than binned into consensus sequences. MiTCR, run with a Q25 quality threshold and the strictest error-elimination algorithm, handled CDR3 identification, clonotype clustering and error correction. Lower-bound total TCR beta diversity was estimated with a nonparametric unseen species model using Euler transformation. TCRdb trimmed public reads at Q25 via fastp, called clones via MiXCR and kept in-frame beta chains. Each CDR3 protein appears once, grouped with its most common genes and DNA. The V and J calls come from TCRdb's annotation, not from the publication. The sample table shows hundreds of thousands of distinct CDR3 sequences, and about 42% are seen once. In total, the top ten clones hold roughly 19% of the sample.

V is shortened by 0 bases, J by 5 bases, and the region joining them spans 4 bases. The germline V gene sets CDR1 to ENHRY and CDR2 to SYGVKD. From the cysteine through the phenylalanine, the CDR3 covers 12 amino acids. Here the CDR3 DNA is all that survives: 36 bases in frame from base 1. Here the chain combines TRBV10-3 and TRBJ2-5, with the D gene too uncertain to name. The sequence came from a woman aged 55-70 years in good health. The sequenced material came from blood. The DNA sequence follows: TGTGCCATCAGTGAGTCGTTGGAGACCCAGTACTTC. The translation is CAISESLETQYF.